This T cell receptor beta chain was profiled in a study of T cell responses to AZD1222 COVID-19 vaccine. Sequencing was performed with immunoSEQ multiplex PCR; in TCRdb, only in-frame clones are kept and a portion is missing. The table lists over 85,000 clones, around 87% of them singletons. In the case of this clone: What it recognizes is unknown.

The CDR3 has 12 residues. Trimming left V 6 bases short and J 4 bases short, with 7 bases between. Germline V CDR1 and CDR2: LNHDA, SQIVND (reference sequence). Study findings and constraints: There were vaccine-associated CD4 TCRs across spike, dominant at 160-218 and 743-854. At baseline, seropositivity was found in only a handful of AZD1222 recipients.

The sequencing used peripheral blood, collected on day 0 of AZD1222 vaccination. The rearrangement uses TRBV19 and TRBJ1-3; perhaps TRBD1 as D (5 bases). The sequence was obtained from an adult in good health. CDR3 in DNA: TGTGCCAGTAGCGGACAAGGAAACACCATATATTTT. It translates to CASSGQGNTIYF.